The rows below give T cell receptor beta chains drawn from one sample of a study of blood T cell repertoires in COVID-19. The repertoire was sequenced with immunoSEQ multiplex PCR; TCRdb's copy has only in-frame clones and lacks some. The table has approximately 90,000 clones, roughly 84% seen once. The sequenced sample consisted of peripheral blood. The receptors were gathered from a man aged 60 to 75 with acute or convalescent COVID-19. CDR3s leave out the opening cysteine and the closing phenylalanine or tryptophan.

TRBJ2-5	TRBV2	ASKGGRQETQY
TRBJ2-7	TRBV10-1	ASRISGDEQY
TRBJ1-4	TRBV4-3	ASSQDWRATNEKLF
TRBJ2-4	TRBV6-1	ASSEAGTGKNIQY
TRBJ1-5	TRBV19	ASSTQKDQPQH
TRBJ1-2	TRBV23-1	ASSHHRRTNYGYT
TRBJ2-3	TRBV6-6	ASSRGTGSSTDTQY
TRBJ2-7	TRBV3-1/TRBV3-2	ASTTTGRGSFYEQY
TRBJ2-3	TRBV2	ASSTSGKGTDTQY
TRBJ1-5	TRBV3-1/TRBV3-2	ASSQRTGAVEPQH
TRBJ1-5	TRBV12-5	ASGLTWDSHLSNQPQH
TRBJ2-3	TRBV18	ASSPFGQGAGTDTQY
TRBJ1-6	TRBV18	ASSPRRDRTSYNSPLH
TRBJ2-1	TRBV6-2/TRBV6-3	ASSPDRGTYNEQF
TRBJ1-1	TRBV27	ASSRRGSNTEAF
TRBJ2-7	TRBV11-2	ASIPAGGPFGEQY
TRBJ1-1	TRBV19	ASSLRSRTRGPNTEAF
TRBJ1-5	TRBV7-2	ASSLGPAGMLGAQH
TRBJ2-7	TRBV9	ASSPETGRSYEQY
TRBJ2-5	TRBV9	ASSVGTGGWETQY
TRBJ1-1	TRBV2	ASSYSPNTEAF
TRBJ2-1	TRBV2	ASRRYREGNNEQF
TRBJ1-2	TRBV29-1	SVGIPGQGNGYT
TRBJ1-1	TRBV7-8	ASTLTDRVDWYVTEAF
TRBJ2-7	TRBV6-2/TRBV6-3	ASSSRAVEQY
TRBJ1-1	TRBV29-1	SVVGGFTEAF
TRBJ2-1	TRBV5-6	ASSFRVTSYNEQF
TRBJ1-1	TRBV6-5	ASGDRGSTEAF
TRBJ2-1	TRBV5-1	ASSSYNDWQGEQF
TRBJ1-5	TRBV19	ASSIVGVYNQPQH
TRBJ1-4	TRBV19	ASKWGDRTNEKLF
TRBJ1-4	TRBV5-5	ASSPQGAREKLF
TRBJ2-3	TRBV7-3	ASSLTAGYSDTQY
TRBJ1-4	TRBV11-2	ASSRGLFPTNEKLF
TRBJ2-1	TRBV6-5	ASSRYIGGNEQF
TRBJ1-2	TRBV28	ASSPTGQGNYGYT
TRBJ2-2	TRBV18	ASSPPGQGVTGELF
TRBJ1-2	TRBV5-1	ASSSGGGYGYT
TRBJ1-2	TRBV30	AWTRWRDRDYGYT